The rows below give T cell receptor beta chains drawn from one sample of a study of blood T cell repertoires in COVID-19. The data were produced by immunoSEQ multiplex PCR, yet TCRdb's version contains in-frame clones alone and is incomplete. The repertoire holds 250,000 to 350,000 clones, with approximately 83% as singletons. Sequencing was done on a sample of peripheral blood. Every receptor here comes from a woman aged 25-40 years who had recovered from COVID-19. Each CDR3 is given without its conserved first and last residue.

TRBJ2-5 TRBV11-2 ASSSLTRVQETQY
TRBJ2-5 TRBV27 ASSSPGAEETQY
TRBJ2-2 TRBV3-1/TRBV3-2 ASSQSARWAGELF
TRBJ2-1 TRBV11-2 ASSSNRVGGEQF
TRBJ1-5 TRBV28 ASSLGQGYRQPQH
TRBJ2-7 TRBV5-1 ASRPNLAGSLYEQY
TRBJ1-6 TRBV13 ASSLGTGSGNSPLH
TRBJ2-3 TRBV11-3 ASSLGAGDADTQY
TRBJ1-2 TRBV28 ASTKGQGRGYT
TRBJ1-2 TRBV6-5 ASTRGPREGYT
TRBJ1-2 TRBV19 ASSIARTGAYGYT
TRBJ1-1 TRBV7-2 ASSLAASNTEAF
TRBJ1-2 TRBV4-1 ASSLTDRDYGYT
TRBJ2-4 TRBV30 AWSSLTGWENIQY
TRBJ1-2 TRBV25-1 ASSEDWQGGYGYT
TRBJ1-1 TRBV20-1 SAQGGTEAF
TRBJ1-1 TRBV14 ASSQERGTEAF
TRBJ2-1 TRBV10-1 ASSGPHGGREQF